This TCR beta chain was sequenced for a study of graft-versus-host responses after intestinal transplantation. Study in general: The study gave all recipients anti-thymocyte globulin induction, then tacrolimus and steroids for about three years.

A word on this clone: Its antigen is undetermined.

Per germline, CDR1 SGHRS and CDR2 YFSETQ. The CDR3 runs to 14 residues. With 4 bases clipped from V and 6 bases from J, the junction kept 2 bases outside the gene matches. Profiled with immunoSEQ multiplex PCR; TCRdb holds only in-frame clones, not every one. Altogether some 83,000 clones are present, 91% being singletons, with the ten largest covering approximately 0.096%. Sequenced material: unstimulated CD4+ T cells sorted from spleen or lymph node cells, taken before intestinal transplant. V usage is TRBV5-1 and J usage is TRBJ2-2; 11 bases match TRBD1. The receptor comes from a human donor who received an intestinal transplant. The CDR3 region is CASSPGQGAGELFF. Written as DNA, the CDR3 is TGCGCCAGCAGCCCGGGACAGGGGGCCGGGGAGCTGTTTTTT.